A single sample gave rise to the 18 T cell receptor beta chains below, sequenced in a study of shared T cell receptors in the human thymus. Measured with immunoSEQ multiplex PCR; TCRdb has only the in-frame clones, and not every one. The sample holds about 400,000 clones, more than 85% seen once. Sequencing was done on a sample of thymocytes. Receptor source: a human donor.

The V and J genes are TRBV28 and TRBJ1-5; 9 nucleotides match TRBD1. CDR1 and CDR2 from the germline V gene are MDHEN and SYDVKM. This CDR3 spans 16 amino acids. The V gene end was trimmed by 4 bases and the J gene end by 7 bases; junction bases not matched to a gene: 11. CDR3 sequence: CASSSPADRGGQPQHF. In nucleotides, the CDR3 is TGTGCCAGCAGTTCTCCGGCCGACAGGGGGGGACAGCCCCAGCATTTT.

The rearrangement links TRBV28 to TRBJ2-3, with D possibly being TRBD1 (6 bases). There are 19 residues in the CDR3. Germline V gene data show CDR1 as MDHEN and CDR2 as SYDVKM. The V end lost 3 bases, the J end lost 2 bases, and 24 bases lay between the germline ends. DNA for the CDR3: TGTGCCAGCAGTTTTGGTCCCTGGGGAACAGGGAGAGACACAGATACGCAGTATTTT. It yields the protein CASSFGPWGTGRDTDTQYF.

V usage is TRBV19 and J usage is TRBJ1-1; D not certain. The CDR3 spans 11 residues. Germline V gene lookup returns CDR1 LNHDA and CDR2 SQIVND (reference sequence). V lost 6 bases and J lost 5, with 7 bases in between. In nucleotides, the CDR3 is TGTGCCAGTAGCTTGGGGACTGAAGCTTTCTTT. Its translation: CASSLGTEAFF.

The gene calls are TRBV27 and TRBJ2-2, with 7 nucleotides matching TRBD1. J was trimmed by 3 bases and V by 5 bases; bases with no gene match: 9. The CDR3 has 16 amino acids. Looked up from germline, CDR1 is MNHEY and CDR2 is SMNVEV (reference sequence). CDR3 residues: CASSVRGTAYTGELFF. CDR3 coding DNA: TGTGCCAGCAGTGTAAGGGGGACAGCTTACACCGGGGAGCTGTTTTTT.

The chain employs TRBV28 and TRBJ2-2; D is undetermined. Germline V gene sequence: CDR1 MDHEN, CDR2 SYDVKM. This CDR3 has 17 residues. V was clipped by 6 bases and J by 2 bases, with 19 bases between them. The CDR3 protein is CASSPRSSGSNTGELFF. Written as DNA, the CDR3 is TGTGCCAGCAGCCCCCGTTCGTCCGGTTCAAACACCGGGGAGCTGTTTTTT.

This chain links TRBV30 with TRBJ2-7; 10 nucleotides agree with TRBD2. CDR3 length equals 17 residues. V shed 1 base and J 1 base; nucleotides not matched to a gene: 10. Germline assignment: CDR1 GTSNPN and CDR2 SVGIG (reference sequence). CDR3 sequence (DNA): TGTGCCTGGAGTGCCCCAGCGGGAGGGCTCTGTTCCTACGAGCAGTACTTC. Translated, it gives CAWSAPAGGLCSYEQYF.

V and J are TRBV7-3 and TRBJ2-1, with D uncertain. CDR3 length: 15 residues. CDR1 and CDR2 from the germline V gene are SGHTA and FQGTGA. V was clipped by 5 bases and J by 0 bases, with 11 bases between them. CDR3 nucleotides: TGTGCCAGCAGCCCGCGGACCGCCTCCTACAATGAGCAGTTCTTC. This codes for CASSPRTASYNEQFF.

V gene TRBV29-1 combines with J gene TRBJ2-1, with TRBD1 matching over 7 bases. J lost 5 bases, V lost 2 bases, and 9 bases had no gene match. CDR3 length: 15 amino acids. Per the germline V gene, CDR1 is SQVTM and CDR2 is ANQGSEA. The CDR3 region has the DNA TGCAGCGTTGAACCTAGGGGACAGTTGAACAATGAGCAGTTCTTC. Translation: CSVEPRGQLNNEQFF.

This chain links TRBV5-1 with TRBJ2-2; D perhaps matches TRBD1 (5 bases). V lost 2 bases and J lost 0, with 8 bases in between. This CDR3 spans 15 amino acids. The V gene's germline CDR1 is SGHRS and CDR2 YFSETQ. CDR3 sequence (DNA): TGCGCCAGCAGCTTAAAACAGGCGAACACCGGGGAGCTGTTTTTT. Translated: CASSLKQANTGELFF. Together with reference TRBV5-1 and TRBJ2-2, the CDR3 gives the full variable domain: KAGVTQTPRYLIKTRGQQVTLSCSPISGHRSVSWYQQTPGQGLQFLFEYFSETQRNKGNFPGRFSGRQFSNSRSEMNVSTLELGDSALYLCASSLKQANTGELFFGEGSRLTVL.

The rearrangement joins TRBV7-8 to TRBJ2-7; 7 bases align to TRBD2. The trim removed 5 bases at V and 2 bases at J, leaving 9 bases unmatched. Germline CDR1 is SGHVS and CDR2 is FQNEAQ. The CDR3 contains 15 residues. CDR3 coding DNA: TGTGCCAGCAGCCCATCGGGGGGAGATGCCTACGAGCAGTACTTC. Residues: CASSPSGGDAYEQYF.

This chain uses TRBV5-6 with TRBJ2-5, with TRBD2 identical over 9 bases. CDR3 size: 16 residues. With V trimmed by 0 bases and J by 5 bases, 8 bases remained unmatched. Germline-derived CDR1 and CDR2 are SGHDT and YYEEEE. CDR3 residues: CASSLAIAGVYETQYF. The CDR3 region has the DNA TGTGCCAGCAGCTTGGCGATAGCGGGAGTTTATGAGACCCAGTACTTC.

This chain joins TRBV5-8 and TRBJ2-7; D is possibly TRBD1 (5 bases). Trimming stripped 1 base from V and 2 bases from J, with 10 bases between. The CDR3 is made up of 14 amino acids. Germline V gene lookup returns CDR1 SGHTS and CDR2 YDEGEE. In nucleotides, the CDR3 is TGTGCCAGCAGCTTGACAGGCGCCCCCTACGAGCAGTACTTC. This encodes CASSLTGAPYEQYF.

The sample holds one count of this clone. V gene TRBV11-3 combines with J gene TRBJ2-1; D remains ambiguous. Germline CDR1 is SGHNT and CDR2 is YENEEA. The V gene lost 3 bases and the J gene lost 0 bases, with 9 bases spanning the gap. This CDR3 is built from 15 residues. Here the CDR3 DNA reads TGTGCCAGCAGCTTCGGCCCTAGCTCCTACAATGAGCAGTTCTTC. Amino acids: CASSFGPSSYNEQFF.

In regard to this clone: The same CDR3 can be traced to other DNA sequences in this sample. The J gene is TRBJ1-4, the V gene TRBV20-1; 10 nucleotides match TRBD1. The CDR3 length is 11 residues. CDR1 and CDR2 from the germline V gene are DFQATT and SNEGSKA (reference sequence). J gave up 10 bases and V 5 bases, and 1 base lay outside the gene matches. CDR3: CSARDRGKLFF. The CDR3 DNA reads TGCAGTGCTCGGGACAGGGGAAAACTGTTTTTT.

V usage is TRBV25-1 and J usage is TRBJ1-2, with 9 positions matching TRBD1. Germline V gene sequence: CDR1 MGHDK, CDR2 SYGVNS. The CDR3 has 16 amino acids. V shed 7 bases and J 2 bases; nucleotides not matched to a gene: 11. The CDR3 DNA reads TGTGCCAGCAAACCCGGGACAGGGTTGGAAAACTATGGCTACACCTTC. Translating it yields CASKPGTGLENYGYTF.

A single count supports this clone. This rearrangement joins TRBV4-3 to TRBJ2-7; D not resolved. The germline V and J ends were trimmed by 4 bases and 5 bases, with 18 bases remaining between them. CDR3 length equals 15 residues. Germline CDR1 is LGHNA and CDR2 is YSLEER. The CDR3 nucleotides are TGCGCCAGCAGCCCCCGGCGGAGACTCAGGCACGAGCAGTACTTC. Its translation: CASSPRRRLRHEQYF.

The chain combines TRBV9 with TRBJ2-3, with D unresolved. Trimming cost V 4 bases and J 3 bases, with 9 bases left between them. The CDR3 contains 13 residues. Germline lookup yields CDR1 SGDLS and CDR2 YYNGEE. CDR3 region: CASSFRPTDTQYF. As DNA, the CDR3 is TGTGCCAGCAGCTTCAGGCCTACAGATACGCAGTATTTT.

This chain joins TRBV5-4 and TRBJ2-5; D is unclear. Trimming cost V 3 bases and J 2 bases, with 5 bases left between them. The V gene's germline CDR1 is SGHNT and CDR2 YYREEE (reference sequence). There are 12 residues in the CDR3. CDR3 nucleotides: TGTGCCAGCAGCTCGCCTCAAGAGACCCAGTACTTC. Its translation: CASSSPQETQYF. The full variable domain, its missing parts supplied by reference TRBV5-4 and TRBJ2-5, is ETGVTQSPTHLIKTRGQQVTLRCSSQSGHNTVSWYQQALGQGPQFIFQYYREEENGRGNFPPRFSGLQFPNYSSELNVNALELDDSALYLCASSSPQETQYFGPGTRLLVL.